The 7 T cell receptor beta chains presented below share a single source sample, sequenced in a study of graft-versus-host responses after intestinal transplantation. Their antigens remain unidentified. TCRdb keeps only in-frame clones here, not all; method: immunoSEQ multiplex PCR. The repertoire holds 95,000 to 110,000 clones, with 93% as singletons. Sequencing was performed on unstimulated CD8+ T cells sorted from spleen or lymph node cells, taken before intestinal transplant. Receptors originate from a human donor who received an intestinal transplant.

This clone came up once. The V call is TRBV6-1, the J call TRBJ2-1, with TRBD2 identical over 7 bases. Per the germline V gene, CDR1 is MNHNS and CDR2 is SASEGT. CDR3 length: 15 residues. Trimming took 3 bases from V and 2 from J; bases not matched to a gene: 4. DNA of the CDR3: TGTGCCAGCAGTGAGGGAGGGGAGGCCTACAATGAGCAGTTCTTC. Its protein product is CASSEGGEAYNEQFF.

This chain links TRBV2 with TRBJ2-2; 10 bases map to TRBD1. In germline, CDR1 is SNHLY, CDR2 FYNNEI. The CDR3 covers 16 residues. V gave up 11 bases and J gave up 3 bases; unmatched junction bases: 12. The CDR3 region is CACILGDRGYTGELFF. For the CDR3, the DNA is TGTGCCTGCATCCTGGGGGACAGGGGTTACACCGGGGAGCTGTTTTTT.

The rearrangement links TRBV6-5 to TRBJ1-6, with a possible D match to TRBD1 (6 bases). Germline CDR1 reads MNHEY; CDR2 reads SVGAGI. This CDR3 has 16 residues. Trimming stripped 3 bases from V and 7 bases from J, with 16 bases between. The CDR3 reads CASSYAPGAENSPLHF. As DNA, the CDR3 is TGTGCCAGCAGTTATGCACCAGGGGCGGAAAATTCACCCCTCCACTTT.

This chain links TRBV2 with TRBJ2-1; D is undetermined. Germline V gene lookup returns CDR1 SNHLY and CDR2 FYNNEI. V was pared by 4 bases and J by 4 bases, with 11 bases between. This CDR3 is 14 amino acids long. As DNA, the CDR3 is TGTGCCAGCAGTGCGTCTCTAGGTTACAATGAGCAGTTCTTC. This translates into CASSASLGYNEQFF.

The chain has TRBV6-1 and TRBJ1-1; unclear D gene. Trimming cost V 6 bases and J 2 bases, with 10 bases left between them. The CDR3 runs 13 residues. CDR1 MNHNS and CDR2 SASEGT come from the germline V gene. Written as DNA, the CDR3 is TGTGCCAGCAGGGGCGGTCTAAACACTGAAGCTTTCTTT. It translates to CASRGGLNTEAFF.

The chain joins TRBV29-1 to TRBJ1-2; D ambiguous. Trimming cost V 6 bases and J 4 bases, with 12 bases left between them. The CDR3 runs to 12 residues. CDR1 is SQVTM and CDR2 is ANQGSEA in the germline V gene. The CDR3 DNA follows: TGCAGCGTGGCCGGGCAGAGCTATGGCTACACCTTC. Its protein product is CSVAGQSYGYTF.

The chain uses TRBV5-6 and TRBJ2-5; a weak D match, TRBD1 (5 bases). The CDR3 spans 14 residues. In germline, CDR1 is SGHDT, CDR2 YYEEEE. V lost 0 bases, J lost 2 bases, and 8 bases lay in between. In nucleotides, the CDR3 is TGTGCCAGCAGCTTGGCAACAGGACAAGAGACCCAGTACTTC. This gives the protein CASSLATGQETQYF.